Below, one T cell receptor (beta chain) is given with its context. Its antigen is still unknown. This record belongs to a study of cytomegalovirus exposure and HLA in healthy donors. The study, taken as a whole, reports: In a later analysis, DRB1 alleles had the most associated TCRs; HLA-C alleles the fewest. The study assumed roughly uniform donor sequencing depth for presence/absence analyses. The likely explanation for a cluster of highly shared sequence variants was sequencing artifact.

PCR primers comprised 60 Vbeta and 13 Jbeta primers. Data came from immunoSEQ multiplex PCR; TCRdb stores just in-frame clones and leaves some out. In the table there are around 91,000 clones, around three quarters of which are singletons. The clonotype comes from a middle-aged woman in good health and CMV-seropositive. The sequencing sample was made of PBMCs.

DNA for the CDR3: TGTGCTAGTGGTTTGGGACAGCCCCCCTACGAGCAGTACTTC. Protein sequence: CASGLGQPPYEQYF. The V and J genes are TRBV12-5 and TRBJ2-7; TRBD1 is a possible D gene (5 bases). Germline CDR1 and CDR2: LGHNT and FRNRAP. This CDR3 has 14 residues. The V and J ends lost 1 base and 2 bases respectively, with 9 bases between them.